This TCR beta chain is drawn from a study of OX40 agonist ivuxolimab in advanced cancers. Study-level results: The CD4+ and CD8+ T cells in the blood had expanded clonally by week 6 at 0.1 to 3.0 mg/kg. Also present in some nonresponders was a low level of normalized T-cell clonal expansion.

With regard to this clone: The antigen is undetermined.

Using immunoSEQ multiplex PCR, the repertoire was profiled, and TCRdb retains in-frame clones only, with some absent. The table lists 40,000 or so clones, about 84% of them singletons. The sample here was CD4+ or CD8+ T cells sorted from blood, taken in a trial of the OX40 agonist ivuxolimab. The sequence was obtained from an adult with an advanced solid tumor such as melanoma, head and neck, liver or kidney cancer.

The CDR3 loop reads CASSSARQGSYEQYF. CDR3 nucleotides: TGTGCCAGCAGTTCCGCCCGACAGGGTTCCTACGAGCAGTACTTC. The V gene is TRBV6-6, the J gene TRBJ2-7; 7 nucleotides match TRBD1. Germline CDR1 and CDR2: MNHNY and SVGAGI (reference sequence). Trimming cost V 4 bases and J 1 base; bases outside gene matches: 7. CDR3 length equals 15 residues.